The 25 T cell receptor beta chains listed next were all sequenced from one sample in a study of blood T cell repertoires in COVID-19 (dated by TCRdb to the early 2020s). The library came from the immunoSEQ multiplex PCR assay. The immuneACCESS repertoire file appears here via TCRdb, limited to in-frame rearrangements. These files lack a portion of the clones; in checked studies, under half of the deficit traces to unresolved V genes, and the cause of the others is not known. The sample has around 280,000 clones on record, around 87% of them singletons. Approximately 2% of the sample is held by the ten biggest clonotypes. Sequenced: peripheral blood. All receptors derive from a woman younger than 45 who had recovered from COVID-19.

This chain links TRBV6-5 with TRBJ2-3, with D uncertain. Trimming pared 0 bases from V and 5 bases from J, leaving 9 bases between. CDR3 size: 14 residues. Germline CDR1 reads MNHEY; CDR2 reads SVGAGI. As DNA, the CDR3 is TGTGCCAGCAGTTACTCGTCATTCCAAGATACGCAGTATTTT. Protein sequence: CASSYSSFQDTQYF.

This clone is a singleton in its sample. The V gene is TRBV18, the J gene TRBJ2-1; D perhaps matches TRBD2 (5 bases). Germline CDR1 KGHSH, CDR2 LQKENI. The CDR3 covers 17 residues. Trimming cost V 0 bases and J 2 bases, with 14 bases left between them. The CDR3 coding sequence is TGTGCCAGCTCACCACCGGGAGTCGGAACCCCCTACAATGAGCAGTTCTTC. It codes for CASSPPGVGTPYNEQFF.

This chain connects TRBV29-1 to TRBJ2-7, with TRBD1 matching over 10 bases. Germline-derived CDR1 and CDR2 are SQVTM and ANQGSEA. V was pared by 6 bases and J by 7 bases, with 12 bases of the junction left unmatched. The CDR3 is 14 residues long. The chain's CDR3 is CSVSRDRGVGEQYF. The CDR3 DNA is TGCAGCGTGTCACGGGACAGGGGAGTGGGGGAGCAGTACTTC.

This clone was detected a few times. The gene calls are TRBV13 and TRBJ1-5; D is possibly TRBD1 (6 bases). V was trimmed by 2 bases and J by 2 bases, leaving 13 bases between them. This CDR3 spans 16 amino acids. Germline CDR1 PRHDT, CDR2 FYEKMQ (reference sequence). The CDR3 spells CASSLSPRGGNQPQHF. DNA for the CDR3: TGTGCCAGCAGCTTAAGCCCCAGGGGCGGCAATCAGCCCCAGCATTTT.

The chain recombines TRBV30 with TRBJ1-1; 8 bases align to TRBD1. The CDR3 is made up of 14 amino acids. V lost 3 bases, J lost 4 bases, and 7 bases stayed unmatched. The germline V gene encodes CDR1 GTSNPN and CDR2 SVGIG (reference sequence). CDR3 nucleotides: TGTGCCTGGAGCAGGGGGCGGGAGGGCACTGAAGCTTTCTTT. This gives the protein CAWSRGREGTEAFF.

The chain recombines TRBV6-1 with TRBJ2-7, with D perhaps matching TRBD1 (6 bases). CDR1 MNHNS and CDR2 SASEGT come from the germline V gene. CDR3 size: 14 residues. The V end was cut by 2 bases, the J end by 2 bases, with 10 bases between. Written as DNA, the CDR3 is TGTGCCAGCAGTGAATGGACAGAAACCTACGAGCAGTACTTC. Its protein is CASSEWTETYEQYF.

This chain uses TRBV27 with TRBJ1-2, with D perhaps matching TRBD1 (5 bases). Germline CDR1 MNHEY, CDR2 SMNVEV (reference sequence). V was shortened by 2 bases and J by 0 bases, with 7 bases between the two germline ends. This CDR3 has 14 amino acids. CDR3 sequence (DNA): TGTGCCAGCAGTTTACAGGGTTCTAACTATGGCTACACCTTC. Amino acids: CASSLQGSNYGYTF.

This rearrangement joins TRBV11-1 to TRBJ2-3, with 13 nucleotides matching TRBD2. CDR1 and CDR2 from the germline V gene are SGHAT and FQDESV (reference sequence). Trimming at V came to 3 bases and at J to 4 bases, leaving 1 base not matched to a gene. This CDR3 spans 15 amino acids. The CDR3 protein is CASSFGLAGADTQYF. Written as DNA, the CDR3 is TGTGCCAGCAGCTTCGGACTAGCGGGGGCAGATACGCAGTATTTT.

This clone was observed a few times. The chain couples TRBV7-2 to TRBJ2-7, with D perhaps TRBD2 (6 bases). The germline CDR1 and CDR2 sequences are SGHTA and FQGNSA. The CDR3 sequence is 14 residues long. V dropped 7 bases and J dropped 1 base, with 14 bases sitting between them. CDR3 sequence reads: CASMSPGVSYEQYF. Here the CDR3 DNA reads TGTGCCAGCATGTCTCCGGGAGTTTCCTACGAGCAGTACTTC.

CDR3 nucleotides: TGTGCCAGCAGTTTAATCGGGGTGGGAGAGACCCAGTACTTC. This sequence encodes CASSLIGVGETQYF. The genes are TRBV27 and TRBJ2-5, with D tentatively TRBD2 (5 bases). Germline values: CDR1 MNHEY, CDR2 SMNVEV (reference sequence). The V gene lost 2 bases and the J gene lost 4 bases, with 11 bases spanning the gap. The length of the CDR3 is 14 residues.

The chain uses TRBV18 and TRBJ2-1; tentative D call: TRBD2 (6 bases). The length of the CDR3 is 15 residues. V lost 4 bases and J lost 0, with 10 bases in between. CDR1 is KGHSH, CDR2 LQKENI, per germline. The CDR3 DNA sequence: TGTGCCAGCTCACGGGGCGGGGTCTCCTACAATGAGCAGTTCTTC. Translating gives CASSRGGVSYNEQFF.

V usage is TRBV28 and J usage is TRBJ2-7; 8 bases align to TRBD1. V lost 4 bases and J lost 4; bases outside the gene matches: 9. Germline CDR1 reads MDHEN; CDR2 reads SYDVKM. This CDR3 spans 15 amino acids. The CDR3 nucleotides are TGTGCCAGCAGTTCCGACAGGGGCACCCTTTACGAGCAGTACTTC. Translated: CASSSDRGTLYEQYF.

The chain links TRBV18 to TRBJ2-7; 10 bases are a match to TRBD2. The CDR3 is 14 residues long. Germline CDR1 KGHSH, CDR2 LQKENI. V was clipped by 3 bases and J by 4 bases; unmatched bases: 3. The chain's CDR3 is CASSPGTSAYEQYF. In nucleotides, the CDR3 is TGTGCCAGCTCACCTGGGACTAGCGCTTACGAGCAGTACTTC. The full variable domain, rest sourced from reference TRBV18 and TRBJ2-7, is NAGVMQNPRHLVRRRGQEARLRCSPMKGHSHVYWYRQLPEEGLKFMVYLQKENIIDESGMPKERFSAEFPKEGPSILRIQQVVRGDSAAYFCASSPGTSAYEQYFGPGTRLTVT.

This chain joins TRBV6-6 and TRBJ1-2; D is uncertain. Between the trimmed V and J ends, which lost 0 bases and 8 bases, there was a span of 10 bases. This CDR3 region has 13 residues. The germline V gene has CDR1 MNHNY and CDR2 SVGAGI (reference sequence). The CDR3 sequence: CASSYSEGLGYTF. CDR3 coding DNA: TGTGCCAGCAGTTACTCCGAGGGATTGGGCTACACCTTC.

CDR3 amino acids: CASSPPTGFEGYTF. CDR3 sequence (DNA): TGTGCCAGCTCACCACCGACGGGGTTTGAGGGCTACACCTTC. J is TRBJ1-2 and V is TRBV18, with D hard to call. V dropped 0 bases and J dropped 8 bases, with 13 bases sitting between them. The V gene's germline CDR1 is KGHSH and CDR2 LQKENI. The length of the CDR3 is 14 residues.

The chain combines TRBV15 with TRBJ2-1, with 7 positions matching TRBD2. The germline CDR1 and CDR2 sequences are LNHNV and YYDKDF (reference sequence). V shed 4 bases and J 8 bases; nucleotides not matched to a gene: 8. This CDR3 contains 14 residues. CDR3 sequence (DNA): TGTGCCACCAGCACCCCGGGAGCGGGATATGAGCAGTTCTTC. Translation: CATSTPGAGYEQFF.

The chain recombines TRBV30 with TRBJ1-1, with 11 bases matching TRBD1. The CDR3 has 13 amino acids. Germline V gene sequence: CDR1 GTSNPN, CDR2 SVGIG (reference sequence). The junction had 1 base not matched to a gene; V was cut back by 5 bases and J by 2 bases. CDR3 in amino acids: CAWGQGANTEAFF. The CDR3 nucleotides are TGTGCCTGGGGACAGGGGGCAAACACTGAAGCTTTCTTT.

The genes are TRBV25-1 and TRBJ1-2; TRBD1 matches at 11 bases. Germline loops: CDR1 MGHDK, CDR2 SYGVNS. The CDR3 length is 14 residues. J lost 4 bases, V lost 3 bases, and 1 base had no gene match. The DNA for the CDR3 is TGTGCCAGCAGTGAGGGGACAGGGGGCTATGGCTACACCTTC. As protein: CASSEGTGGYGYTF.

V and J are TRBV12-3 or TRBV12-4 and TRBJ2-7; 8 bases fit TRBD1. V lost 6 bases, J lost 5 bases, and 6 bases stayed unmatched. This CDR3 comprises 13 residues. This CDR3 reads CASSLDRVHEQYF. Written as DNA, the CDR3 is TGTGCCAGCAGCCTGGACAGGGTCCACGAGCAGTACTTC.

The chain has TRBV6-6 and TRBJ1-1, with a possible D match to TRBD1 (5 bases). The CDR3 consists of 15 residues. V was cut by 4 bases and J by 3 bases, with 15 bases left in between. Looked up from germline, CDR1 is MNHNY and CDR2 is SVGAGI (reference sequence). The CDR3 DNA reads TGTGCCAGCAGTTTGCCGGGACTGGGGCACACTGAAGCTTTCTTT. The encoded protein is CASSLPGLGHTEAFF.

The V and J genes are TRBV5-1 and TRBJ2-5; TRBD1 might be the D (5 bases). The V gene lost 0 bases and the J gene lost 5 bases, with 5 bases spanning the gap. The V gene's germline CDR1 is SGHRS and CDR2 YFSETQ. This CDR3 region has 12 residues. The CDR3 region has the DNA TGCGCCAGCAGCTTGGCAGGGGAGACCCAGTACTTC. Translating it yields CASSLAGETQYF.

This clone was seen a handful of times. V is TRBV27 and J is TRBJ2-5; no reliable D call. Per germline, CDR1 MNHEY and CDR2 SMNVEV (reference sequence). The length of the CDR3 is 11 residues. V lost 6 bases and J 4 bases, leaving 6 bases between the germline ends. CDR3 nucleotides: TGTGCCAGCAGGTTTCGAGAGACCCAGTACTTC. It codes for CASRFRETQYF.

This chain connects TRBV6-5 to TRBJ2-7; the match to TRBD2 covers 10 bases. The CDR3 has 16 amino acids. V lost 0 bases, J lost 0 bases, and 2 bases stayed unmatched. In germline, CDR1 is MNHEY, CDR2 SVGAGI. The CDR3: CASSYSLAGDSYEQYF. CDR3 DNA sequence: TGTGCCAGCAGTTACTCTCTAGCGGGGGACTCCTACGAGCAGTACTTC.

The J gene is TRBJ2-1, the V gene TRBV5-1; 7 positions match TRBD2. V lost 0 bases and J lost 5; bases outside the gene matches: 8. Germline V gene sequence: CDR1 SGHRS, CDR2 YFSETQ. The CDR3 covers 16 residues. The CDR3 loop reads CASSLASSGMDNEQFF. CDR3 bases: TGCGCCAGCAGCTTGGCCTCCAGCGGGATGGACAATGAGCAGTTCTTC.

V usage is TRBV10-3 and J usage is TRBJ1-1; tentatively, D is TRBD1 (5 bases). The CDR3 loop spans 15 amino acids. Germline CDR1 ENHRY, CDR2 SYGVKD. Trimming pared 2 bases from V and 8 bases from J, leaving 18 bases between. As DNA, the CDR3 is TGTGCCATCAGTGAGAGATTCGGGGGGGATGCGGAAGCTTTCTTT. It translates to CAISERFGGDAEAFF.